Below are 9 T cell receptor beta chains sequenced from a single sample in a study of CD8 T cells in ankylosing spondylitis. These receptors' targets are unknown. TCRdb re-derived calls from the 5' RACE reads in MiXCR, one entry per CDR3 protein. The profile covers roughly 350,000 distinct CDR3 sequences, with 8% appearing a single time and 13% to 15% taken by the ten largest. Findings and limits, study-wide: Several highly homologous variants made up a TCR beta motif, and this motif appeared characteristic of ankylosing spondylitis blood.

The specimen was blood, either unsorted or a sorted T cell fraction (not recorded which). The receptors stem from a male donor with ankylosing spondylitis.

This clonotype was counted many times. CDR3 sequence: CATSDHGQGRMGNEQFF. CDR3 nucleotide sequence: TGTGCCACCAGTGATCATGGACAGGGACGCATGGGCAATGAGCAGTTCTTC. J is TRBJ2-1 and V is TRBV24-1, with 8 bases aligning to TRBD1. The CDR3 runs to 17 residues. V was clipped by 3 bases and J by 6 bases; unmatched bases: 12. Germline CDR1 reads KGHDR; CDR2 reads SFDVKD.

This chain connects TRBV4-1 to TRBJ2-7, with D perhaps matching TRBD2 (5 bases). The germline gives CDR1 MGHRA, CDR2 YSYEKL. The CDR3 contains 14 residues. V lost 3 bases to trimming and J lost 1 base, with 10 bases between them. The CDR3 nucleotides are TGCGCCAGCAGCCACCGGGGTTTGTCCTACGAGCAGTACTTC. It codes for CASSHRGLSYEQYF.

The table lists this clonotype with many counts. The CDR3 region is CASSQGPDGYQPQHF. The DNA for the CDR3 is TGCGCCAGCAGCCAGGGACCGGACGGCTATCAGCCCCAGCATTTT. The gene calls are TRBV5-1 and TRBJ1-5, with D possibly TRBD1 on 5 matching bases. Trimming took off 4 bases at V and 5 bases at J, with 16 bases between the two ends. Germline loops: CDR1 SGHRS, CDR2 YFSETQ. This CDR3 is built from 15 residues.

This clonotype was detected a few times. The CDR3 DNA reads TGTGCCAGCAGTTTAGACGGGCGTAGTGGGGCCAACGTCCTGACTTTC. This translates into CASSLDGRSGANVLTF. V and J are TRBV12-3 or TRBV12-4 and TRBJ2-6; D remains ambiguous. Trimming shortened V by 1 base and J by 3 bases, and 10 bases separated the two germline ends. This CDR3 is built from 16 residues.

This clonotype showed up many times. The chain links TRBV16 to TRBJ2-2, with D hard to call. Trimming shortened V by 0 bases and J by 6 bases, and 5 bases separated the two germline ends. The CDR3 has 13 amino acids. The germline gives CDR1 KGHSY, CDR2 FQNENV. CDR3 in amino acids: CASSQSKAGELFF. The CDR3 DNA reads TGTGCCAGCAGCCAATCAAAGGCCGGGGAGCTGTTTTTT.

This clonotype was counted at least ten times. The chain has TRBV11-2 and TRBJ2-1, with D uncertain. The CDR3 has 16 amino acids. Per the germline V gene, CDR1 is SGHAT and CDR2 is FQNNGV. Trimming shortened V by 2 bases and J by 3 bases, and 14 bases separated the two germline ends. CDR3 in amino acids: CASSLLSDVLYNEQFF. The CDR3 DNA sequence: TGTGCCAGCAGCTTACTTTCGGATGTACTCTACAATGAGCAGTTCTTC.

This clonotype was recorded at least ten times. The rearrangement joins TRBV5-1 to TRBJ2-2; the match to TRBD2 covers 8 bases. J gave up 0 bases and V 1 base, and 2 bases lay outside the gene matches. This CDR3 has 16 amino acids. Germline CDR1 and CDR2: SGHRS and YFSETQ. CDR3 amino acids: CASSLFSGTNTGELFF. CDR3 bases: TGCGCCAGCAGCTTGTTTAGCGGGACGAACACCGGGGAGCTGTTTTTT. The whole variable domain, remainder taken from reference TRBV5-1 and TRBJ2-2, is KAGVTQTPRYLIKTRGQQVTLSCSPISGHRSVSWYQQTPGQGLQFLFEYFSETQRNKGNFPGRFSGRQFSNSRSEMNVSTLELGDSALYLCASSLFSGTNTGELFFGEGSRLTVL.

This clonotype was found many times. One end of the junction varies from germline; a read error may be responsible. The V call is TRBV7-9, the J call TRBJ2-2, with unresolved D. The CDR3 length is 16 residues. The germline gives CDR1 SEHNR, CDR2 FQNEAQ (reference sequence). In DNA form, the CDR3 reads TGTGCCAGCAGCCAACCCCCGGAGACGAACGCCGGGGAGCTGTTTTTT. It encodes CASSQPPETNAGELFF.

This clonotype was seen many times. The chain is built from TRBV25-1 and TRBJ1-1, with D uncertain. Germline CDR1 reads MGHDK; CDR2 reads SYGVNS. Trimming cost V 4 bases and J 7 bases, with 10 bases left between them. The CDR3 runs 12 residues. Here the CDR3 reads CASSGLRDEAFF. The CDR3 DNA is TGTGCCAGCAGTGGTCTGCGTGATGAAGCTTTCTTT.